This is a list of T cell receptor beta chains from one sample in a study of T cell repertoires in cytomegalovirus infection. MiXCR, applied by TCRdb to the reads, yields one record per CDR3 protein. The sample yields about 89,000 distinct CDR3 sequences, about 29% seen once. For these TCRs, the target antigens are not known. Sample: CD8+ T cells from cultured PBMCs, taken from culture after CMV antigen stimulation. The receptors originated from a human donor in good health (CMV status not recorded). Some clones in this sample may be carry-over from other donors' samples. The CDR3 runs from the conserved cysteine through the conserved F or W. The D gene is left open where the match is weak. Clone size appears in some rows only: once, few, many, or a class for an expanded clone.

v_call: TRBV7-6
clone_size: many
d_call: TRBD2
j_call: TRBJ2-1
cdr3_nt: TGTGCCAGCAGCTTAGCCCCGGGACTAGCGGGTAGCTCCTACAATGAGCAGTTCTTC
cdr3_aa: CASSLAPGLAGSSYNEQFF

v_call: TRBV7-4
clone_size: .
d_call: .
j_call: TRBJ1-1
cdr3_nt: TGTGCCAGCAGCCCCCGGTCAGGGTCGGACACTGAAGCTTTCTTT
cdr3_aa: CASSPRSGSDTEAFF

v_call: TRBV7-9
clone_size: few
d_call: .
j_call: TRBJ2-5
cdr3_nt: TGTGCCAGCAGCGACGGGAACCAAGAGACCCAGTACTTC
cdr3_aa: CASSDGNQETQYF

v_call: TRBV19
clone_size: .
d_call: .
j_call: TRBJ1-1
cdr3_nt: TGTGCCAGTAGTATTTGGGGGGCGGATCAAGCTTTCTTT
cdr3_aa: CASSIWGADQAFF

v_call: TRBV20-1
clone_size: once
d_call: .
j_call: TRBJ2-7
cdr3_nt: TGCAGTGCTAGAGATGGGGCCTTCCCAACCTACGAGCAGTACTTC
cdr3_aa: CSARDGAFPTYEQYF

v_call: TRBV9
clone_size: .
d_call: TRBD2
j_call: TRBJ2-5
cdr3_nt: TGTGCCAGCAGCGTGGGACTAGCGGGGGTGTACCAAGAGACCCAGTACTTC
cdr3_aa: CASSVGLAGVYQETQYF

v_call: TRBV7-9
clone_size: .
d_call: TRBD1
j_call: TRBJ1-6
cdr3_nt: TGTGCCAGCAGCTTACCTTGGGACAGGGGTAATTCACCCCTCCACTTT
cdr3_aa: CASSLPWDRGNSPLHF

v_call: TRBV4-1
clone_size: .
d_call: .
j_call: TRBJ2-7
cdr3_nt: TGCGCCAGCAGCCAAGTTTCCGGCCTTGTCGGCGGCGAGCAGTACTTC
cdr3_aa: CASSQVSGLVGGEQYF

v_call: TRBV6-1
clone_size: many
d_call: .
j_call: TRBJ1-2
cdr3_nt: TGTGCCAGCAGTTTTTCGACAGGAGGGCCTAACTATGGCTACACCTTC
cdr3_aa: CASSFSTGGPNYGYTF

v_call: TRBV12-3/TRBV12-4
clone_size: few
d_call: .
j_call: TRBJ2-1
cdr3_nt: TGTGCCAGCAGTTTAGATGAGCAGTTCTTC
cdr3_aa: CASSLDEQFF

v_call: TRBV24-1
clone_size: .
d_call: .
j_call: TRBJ2-7
cdr3_nt: TGTGCCACCAGTGAGGACGGATCCTACGAGCAGTACTTC
cdr3_aa: CATSEDGSYEQYF

v_call: TRBV20-1
clone_size: .
d_call: .
j_call: TRBJ2-5
cdr3_nt: TGCAGTGCCCCCCAGTGGACGGAACAAGAGACCCAGTACTTC
cdr3_aa: CSAPQWTEQETQYF

v_call: TRBV6-2/TRBV6-3
clone_size: .
d_call: .
j_call: TRBJ1-2
cdr3_nt: TGTGCCAGCAGTTTAACAGAATTCTATGGCTACACCTTC
cdr3_aa: CASSLTEFYGYTF

v_call: TRBV20-1
clone_size: few
d_call: .
j_call: TRBJ1-3
cdr3_nt: TGCAGTGCCACCTGGGGTCGTGGAGGATCCACCATATATTTT
cdr3_aa: CSATWGRGGSTIYF

v_call: TRBV6-6
clone_size: few
d_call: TRBD2
j_call: TRBJ2-7
cdr3_nt: TGTGCCAGCAGTTATAGCGGGACTAGCTCCTACGAGCAGTACTTC
cdr3_aa: CASSYSGTSSYEQYF

v_call: TRBV28
clone_size: .
d_call: TRBD1
j_call: TRBJ1-2
cdr3_nt: TGTGCCAGCAGTTTAAATCAGGGGGCGCAGGGCTACACCTTC
cdr3_aa: CASSLNQGAQGYTF

v_call: TRBV7-6
clone_size: many
d_call: TRBD2
j_call: TRBJ2-2
cdr3_nt: TGTGCCAGCAGCCATGGGACTAGCGGCGCGGGGGAGCTGTTTTTT
cdr3_aa: CASSHGTSGAGELFF

v_call: TRBV6-6
clone_size: few
d_call: .
j_call: TRBJ2-1
cdr3_nt: TGTGCCAGCAGTTACTCGACGGGGTGGAACAATGAGCAGTTCTTC
cdr3_aa: CASSYSTGWNNEQFF

v_call: TRBV7-2
clone_size: few
d_call: .
j_call: TRBJ1-5
cdr3_nt: TGTGCCAGCAGCTCCCTGGGTGGGGGACACCGCCTTTTT
cdr3_aa: CASSSLGGGHRLF

v_call: TRBV6-2/TRBV6-3
clone_size: many
d_call: .
j_call: TRBJ1-1
cdr3_nt: TGTGCCAGCAGTTACGGGCAGATGAACACTGAAGCTTTCTTT
cdr3_aa: CASSYGQMNTEAFF

v_call: TRBV5-1
clone_size: .
d_call: .
j_call: TRBJ2-5
cdr3_nt: TGCGCCAGCAGCTTTCCCGGGGTCCCAGAGACCCAGTACTTC
cdr3_aa: CASSFPGVPETQYF

v_call: TRBV4-1
clone_size: few
d_call: .
j_call: TRBJ1-2
cdr3_nt: TGCGCCAGCAGCCTCTACCGTTTGCAGGGGTCGAACTATGGCTACACCTTC
cdr3_aa: CASSLYRLQGSNYGYTF

v_call: TRBV19
clone_size: few
d_call: TRBD1
j_call: TRBJ1-1
cdr3_nt: TGTGCCAGTAGTCCCCAGGGGGCAAGATACACTGAAGCTTTCTTT
cdr3_aa: CASSPQGARYTEAFF

v_call: TRBV27
clone_size: .
d_call: .
j_call: TRBJ2-1
cdr3_nt: TGTGCCAGCAGTTTCTCCGTTTTTAGCTTGATTAATGAGCAGTTCTTC
cdr3_aa: CASSFSVFSLINEQFF

v_call: TRBV9
clone_size: .
d_call: .
j_call: TRBJ2-3
cdr3_nt: TGTGCCAGCAGCGTAGTCAGCACAGATACGCAGTATTTT
cdr3_aa: CASSVVSTDTQYF

v_call: TRBV2
clone_size: few
d_call: .
j_call: TRBJ2-7
cdr3_nt: TGTGCCAGCAGTGAGGGGGTGCCAGAGCAGTACTTC
cdr3_aa: CASSEGVPEQYF

v_call: TRBV19
clone_size: .
d_call: .
j_call: TRBJ1-2
cdr3_nt: TGTGCCAGTAGTAATGGGAACGTCTATGGCTACACCTTC
cdr3_aa: CASSNGNVYGYTF

v_call: TRBV7-2
clone_size: .
d_call: TRBD1
j_call: TRBJ2-2
cdr3_nt: TGTGCCAGCAGCTTAGGGACAGGGGGCTCCGGGGAGCTGTTTTTT
cdr3_aa: CASSLGTGGSGELFF

v_call: TRBV14
clone_size: few
d_call: .
j_call: TRBJ1-4
cdr3_nt: TGTGCCAGCAGCGTCCTGCGAGGACGCGAAAGCGAAAAACTGTTTTTT
cdr3_aa: CASSVLRGRESEKLFF

v_call: TRBV2
clone_size: .
d_call: TRBD2
j_call: TRBJ2-1
cdr3_nt: TGTGCCAGCAGTGAAGCGCTTCGGCTAGCGGGGGCCCTATACAATGAGCAGTTCTTC
cdr3_aa: CASSEALRLAGALYNEQFF

v_call: TRBV4-1
clone_size: few
d_call: TRBD2
j_call: TRBJ2-7
cdr3_nt: TGCGCCAGCAGCCAGGATGAACTGACTAGCGGGGGATATTACGAGCAGTACTTC
cdr3_aa: CASSQDELTSGGYYEQYF

v_call: TRBV9
clone_size: .
d_call: .
j_call: TRBJ1-1
cdr3_nt: TGTGCCAGCAGCGTAAATAGGGGGGCTGGGGTCACTGAAGCTTTCTTT
cdr3_aa: CASSVNRGAGVTEAFF

v_call: TRBV20-1
clone_size: .
d_call: .
j_call: TRBJ1-4
cdr3_nt: TGCAGTGCTAGTCGGTCTGGTGGGACGGTTAATGAAAAACTGTTTTTT
cdr3_aa: CSASRSGGTVNEKLFF

v_call: TRBV10-3
clone_size: .
d_call: TRBD1
j_call: TRBJ2-7
cdr3_nt: TGTGCCATCAGATCGACGGGACAGAGCTCCTACGAGCAGTACTTC
cdr3_aa: CAIRSTGQSSYEQYF

v_call: TRBV20-1
clone_size: few
d_call: TRBD2
j_call: TRBJ2-5
cdr3_nt: TGCAGTGCTAGGGCTAGCGGGGTTTCTCAAGAGACCCAGTACTTC
cdr3_aa: CSARASGVSQETQYF

v_call: TRBV2
clone_size: few
d_call: .
j_call: TRBJ2-7
cdr3_nt: TGTGCCAGCAGAGAACCATACGGACAGTCCTACGAGCAGTACTTC
cdr3_aa: CASREPYGQSYEQYF

v_call: TRBV4-1
clone_size: few
d_call: .
j_call: TRBJ1-1
cdr3_nt: TGCGCCAGCAGCCAGACATCCTTCGTCACGGACACTGAAGCTTTCTTT
cdr3_aa: CASSQTSFVTDTEAFF

v_call: TRBV5-6
clone_size: many
d_call: .
j_call: TRBJ1-3
cdr3_nt: TGTGCCAGCAGCCTTACGGGAAACACCATATATTTT
cdr3_aa: CASSLTGNTIYF

v_call: TRBV4-1
clone_size: many
d_call: .
j_call: TRBJ2-1
cdr3_nt: TGCGCCAGCAGCCCCTTTTTGGGGGGCATTCTCAATGAGCAGTTCTTC
cdr3_aa: CASSPFLGGILNEQFF

v_call: TRBV2
clone_size: .
d_call: .
j_call: TRBJ1-6
cdr3_nt: TGTGCCAGCAGGATAGACAGGTCCAATTCACCCCTCCACTTT
cdr3_aa: CASRIDRSNSPLHF